This TCR beta chain came from a study of T cell repertoires in cytomegalovirus infection. The CDR3 totals 13 residues. V lost 8 bases to trimming and J lost 10 bases, with 18 bases between them. Germline values: CDR1 ENHRY, CDR2 SYGVKD. Using its own MiXCR run on the reads, TCRdb lists one record per CDR3 protein. This repertoire shows under 850,000 distinct CDR3 sequences, less than 40% found once; its top ten account for around 2.8%. This chain uses TRBV10-3 with TRBJ1-3, with unresolved D. The TCR sequence derives from a human donor in good health (CMV status not recorded). Some clones in this sample may be carry-over from other donors' samples. The specimen was PBMCs. The CDR3 is CAILEGGRGTIYF. The CDR3 nucleotides are TGTGCCATCTTAGAGGGTGGCCGAGGGACCATATATTTT.